These T cell receptor beta chains were read from a single sample in a study of OX40 agonist ivuxolimab in advanced cancers. Clones were sequenced by immunoSEQ multiplex PCR, and TCRdb holds only the in-frame ones, with some missing. The table lists 63,000 or so clones, approximately 80% of them singletons. This specimen consisted of CD4+ or CD8+ T cells sorted from blood, obtained in a trial of the OX40 agonist ivuxolimab. The receptors shown here come from an adult with an advanced solid tumor such as melanoma, head and neck, liver or kidney cancer. The CDR3 runs from the conserved cysteine through the conserved F or W. The D gene is left open where the match is weak. Clone size is given for some rows only: seen once, a few or many times, or a class if the clone is expanded.

cdr3_nt: TGTGCCTGGAGCAGACAAGAGACCCAGTACTTC
cdr3_aa: CAWSRQETQYF
v_call: TRBV30
clone_size: -
d_call: -
j_call: TRBJ2-5

cdr3_nt: TGCGCCAGCAGCCAAGCCCCCACGGGGGGGGTCGGAAATACGCAGTATTTT
cdr3_aa: CASSQAPTGGVGNTQYF
v_call: TRBV4-1
clone_size: few
d_call: TRBD2
j_call: TRBJ2-3

cdr3_nt: TGTGCCAGTAGTCCGCGTTCAGACGAGCAGTACTTC
cdr3_aa: CASSPRSDEQYF
v_call: TRBV19
clone_size: -
d_call: -
j_call: TRBJ2-7

cdr3_nt: TGTGCCAGCAGTATTCTTACAGGGAATTCACCCCTCCACTTT
cdr3_aa: CASSILTGNSPLHF
v_call: TRBV28
clone_size: -
d_call: -
j_call: TRBJ1-6

cdr3_nt: TGTGCCACCAGCAGTACAGGGGGCATCGATGAGCAGTTCTTC
cdr3_aa: CATSSTGGIDEQFF
v_call: TRBV15
clone_size: -
d_call: TRBD1
j_call: TRBJ2-1

cdr3_nt: TGTGCCAGCCTAGGGACAGGCCCGGGACTGTTTTTT
cdr3_aa: CASLGTGPGLFF
v_call: TRBV2
clone_size: -
d_call: TRBD1
j_call: TRBJ1-4

cdr3_nt: TGTGCCAGCAGCTCCCGGACAGAGTCCTACGAGCAGTACTTC
cdr3_aa: CASSSRTESYEQYF
v_call: TRBV5-5
clone_size: -
d_call: -
j_call: TRBJ2-7

cdr3_nt: TGTGCCAGCAGCATTAACGACCTGATCCTTAACTATGGCTACACCTTC
cdr3_aa: CASSINDLILNYGYTF
v_call: TRBV28
clone_size: once
d_call: -
j_call: TRBJ1-2

cdr3_nt: TGTGCCAGCAGCCGCAGGGGGACAGGGGGCGAAGCTTTCTTT
cdr3_aa: CASSRRGTGGEAFF
v_call: TRBV13
clone_size: medium-sized
d_call: TRBD1
j_call: TRBJ1-1

cdr3_nt: TGTGCCAGCAGCCGGGACACTGGAAACACCATATATTTT
cdr3_aa: CASSRDTGNTIYF
v_call: TRBV11-1
clone_size: -
d_call: -
j_call: TRBJ1-3

cdr3_nt: TGTGCCACCAGCAGAGGACGGAGCAATCAGCCCCAGCATTTT
cdr3_aa: CATSRGRSNQPQHF
v_call: TRBV15
clone_size: -
d_call: -
j_call: TRBJ1-5

cdr3_nt: TGTGCCAGCAGCGTAGCACGGGGGGGGATGAACCCTGGCTACACCTTC
cdr3_aa: CASSVARGGMNPGYTF
v_call: TRBV9
clone_size: -
d_call: -
j_call: TRBJ1-2

cdr3_nt: TGTGCCAGCAACCTGAACACTGAAGCTTTCTTT
cdr3_aa: CASNLNTEAFF
v_call: TRBV6-5
clone_size: once
d_call: -
j_call: TRBJ1-1

cdr3_nt: TGTGCCTGGAGTGTACCGGGGGCCTTTGAAAAACTGTTTTTT
cdr3_aa: CAWSVPGAFEKLFF
v_call: TRBV30
clone_size: -
d_call: -
j_call: TRBJ1-4

cdr3_nt: TGTGCCAGCAGTTACTCGTTCGGAAATGGCTACACCTTC
cdr3_aa: CASSYSFGNGYTF
v_call: TRBV6-6
clone_size: -
d_call: -
j_call: TRBJ1-2